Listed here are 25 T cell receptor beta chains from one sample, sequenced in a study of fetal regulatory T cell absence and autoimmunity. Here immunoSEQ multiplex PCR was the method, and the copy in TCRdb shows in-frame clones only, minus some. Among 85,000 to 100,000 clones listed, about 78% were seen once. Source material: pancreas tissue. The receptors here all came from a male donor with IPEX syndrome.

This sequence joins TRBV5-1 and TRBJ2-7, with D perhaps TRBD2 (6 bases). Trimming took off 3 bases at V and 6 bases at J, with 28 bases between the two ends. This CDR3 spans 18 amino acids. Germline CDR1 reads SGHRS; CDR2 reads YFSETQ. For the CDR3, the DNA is TGCGCCAGCAGCTCTTACCCGATAATACTAGCAAAGGAGGGCGAGCAGTACTTC. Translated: CASSSYPIILAKEGEQYF.

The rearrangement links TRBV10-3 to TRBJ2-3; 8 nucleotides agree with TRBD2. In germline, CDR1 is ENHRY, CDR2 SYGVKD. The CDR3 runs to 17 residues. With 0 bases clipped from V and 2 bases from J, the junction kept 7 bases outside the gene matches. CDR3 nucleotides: TGTGCCATCAGTGAGTCGAACGGGGGGGCCTTCACAGATACGCAGTATTTT. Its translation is CAISESNGGAFTDTQYF.

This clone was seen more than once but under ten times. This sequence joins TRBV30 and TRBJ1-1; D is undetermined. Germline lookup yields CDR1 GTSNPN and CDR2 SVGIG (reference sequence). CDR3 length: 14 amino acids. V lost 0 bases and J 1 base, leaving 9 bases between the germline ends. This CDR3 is CAWSVRVRNTEAFF. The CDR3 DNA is TGTGCCTGGAGTGTACGGGTCAGGAACACTGAAGCTTTCTTT.

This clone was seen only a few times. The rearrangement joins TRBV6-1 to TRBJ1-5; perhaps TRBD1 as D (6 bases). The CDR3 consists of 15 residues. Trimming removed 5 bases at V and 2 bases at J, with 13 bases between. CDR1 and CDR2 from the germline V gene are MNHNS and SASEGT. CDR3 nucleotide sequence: TGTGCCAGCAGTATCAGGGGAATTGGCAATCAGCCCCAGCATTTT. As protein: CASSIRGIGNQPQHF.

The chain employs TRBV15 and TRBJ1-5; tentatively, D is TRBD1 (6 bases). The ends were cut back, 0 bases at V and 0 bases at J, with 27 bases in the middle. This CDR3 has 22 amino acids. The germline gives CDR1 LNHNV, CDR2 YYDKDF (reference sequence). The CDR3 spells CATSRDRRGLWTAGYSNQPQHF. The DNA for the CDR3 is TGTGCCACCAGCAGAGATCGACGGGGGCTTTGGACAGCTGGCTATAGCAATCAGCCCCAGCATTTT.

The CDR3 DNA is TGTGCCAGCAGCTTAGCGCATGGGATACAAGAGACCCAGTACTTC. Translating gives CASSLAHGIQETQYF. The chain couples TRBV7-6 to TRBJ2-5; no definite D call. The CDR3 is 15 amino acids. Germline V gene sequence: CDR1 SGHVS, CDR2 FNYEAQ. The ends were cut back, 0 bases at V and 2 bases at J, with 10 bases in the middle. The complete variable domain, with remaining parts taken from reference TRBV7-6 and TRBJ2-5, reads GAGVSQSPRYKVTKRGQDVALRCDPISGHVSLYWYRQALGQGPEFLTYFNYEAQQDKSGLPNDRFSAERPEGSISTLTIQRTEQRDSAMYRCASSLAHGIQETQYFGPGTRLLVL.

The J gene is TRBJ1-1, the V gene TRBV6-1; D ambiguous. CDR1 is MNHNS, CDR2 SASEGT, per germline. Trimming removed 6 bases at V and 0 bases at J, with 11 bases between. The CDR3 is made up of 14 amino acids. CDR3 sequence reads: CASRAGTMNTEAFF. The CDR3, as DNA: TGTGCCAGCAGGGCCGGAACCATGAACACTGAAGCTTTCTTT.

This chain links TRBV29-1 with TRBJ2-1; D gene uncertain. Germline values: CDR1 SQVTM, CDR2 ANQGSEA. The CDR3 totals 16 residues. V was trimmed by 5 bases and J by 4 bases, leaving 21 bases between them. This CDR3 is CSVQTPDWGEYNEQFF. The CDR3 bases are TGCAGCGTTCAAACCCCCGACTGGGGTGAGTACAATGAGCAGTTCTTC.

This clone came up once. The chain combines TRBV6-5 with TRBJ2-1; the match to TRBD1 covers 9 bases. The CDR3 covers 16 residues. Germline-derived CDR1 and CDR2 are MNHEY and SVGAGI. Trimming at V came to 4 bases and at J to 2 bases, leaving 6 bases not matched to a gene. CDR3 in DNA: TGTGCCAGCAGTTTCTCCGGGACAGGGACCTACAATGAGCAGTTCTTC. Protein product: CASSFSGTGTYNEQFF.

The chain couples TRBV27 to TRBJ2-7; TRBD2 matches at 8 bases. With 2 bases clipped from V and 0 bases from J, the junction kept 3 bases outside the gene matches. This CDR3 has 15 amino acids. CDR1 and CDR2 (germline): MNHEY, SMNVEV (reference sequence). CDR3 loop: CASSLEAGVSYEQYF. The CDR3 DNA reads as TGTGCCAGCAGTTTAGAAGCGGGGGTCTCCTACGAGCAGTACTTC.

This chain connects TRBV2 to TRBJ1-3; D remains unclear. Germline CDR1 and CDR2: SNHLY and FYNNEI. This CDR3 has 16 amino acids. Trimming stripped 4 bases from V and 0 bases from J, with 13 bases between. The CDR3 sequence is CASSVSGLVSGNTIYF. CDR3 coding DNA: TGTGCCAGCAGTGTGAGTGGGCTTGTCTCTGGAAACACCATATATTTT.

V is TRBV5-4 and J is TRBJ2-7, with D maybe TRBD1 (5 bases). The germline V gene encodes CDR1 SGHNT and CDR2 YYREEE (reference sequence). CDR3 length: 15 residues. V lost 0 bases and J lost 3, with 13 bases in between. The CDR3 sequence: CASSLGEWGGYEQYF. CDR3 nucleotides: TGTGCCAGCAGCTTGGGGGAATGGGGCGGCTACGAGCAGTACTTC. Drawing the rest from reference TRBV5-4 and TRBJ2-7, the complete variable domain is ETGVTQSPTHLIKTRGQQVTLRCSSQSGHNTVSWYQQALGQGPQFIFQYYREEENGRGNFPPRFSGLQFPNYSSELNVNALELDDSALYLCASSLGEWGGYEQYFGPGTRLTVT.

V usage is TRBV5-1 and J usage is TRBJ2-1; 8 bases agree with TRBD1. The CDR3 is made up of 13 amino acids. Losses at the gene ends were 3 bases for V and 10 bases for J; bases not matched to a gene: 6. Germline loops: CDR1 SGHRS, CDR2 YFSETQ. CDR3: CASSSGQGGEQFF. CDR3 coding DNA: TGCGCCAGCAGCTCCGGACAGGGTGGGGAGCAGTTCTTC.

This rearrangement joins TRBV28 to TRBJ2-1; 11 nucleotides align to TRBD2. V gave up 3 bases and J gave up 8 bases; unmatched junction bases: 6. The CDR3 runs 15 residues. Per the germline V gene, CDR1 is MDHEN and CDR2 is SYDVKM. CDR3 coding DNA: TGTGCCAGCAGTTTGACTAGCGGGAAGTTGTATGAGCAGTTCTTC. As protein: CASSLTSGKLYEQFF.

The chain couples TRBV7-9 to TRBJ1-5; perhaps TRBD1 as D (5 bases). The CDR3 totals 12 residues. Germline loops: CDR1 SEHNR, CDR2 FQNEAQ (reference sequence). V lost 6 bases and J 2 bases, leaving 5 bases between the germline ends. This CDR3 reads CASRQGNQPQHF. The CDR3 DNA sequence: TGTGCCAGCAGACAGGGCAATCAGCCCCAGCATTTT.

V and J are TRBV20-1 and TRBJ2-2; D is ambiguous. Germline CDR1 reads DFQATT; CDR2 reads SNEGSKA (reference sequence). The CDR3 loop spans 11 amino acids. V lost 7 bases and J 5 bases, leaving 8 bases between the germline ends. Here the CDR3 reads CSVAETGELFF. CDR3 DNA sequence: TGCAGTGTCGCTGAAACCGGGGAGCTGTTTTTT.

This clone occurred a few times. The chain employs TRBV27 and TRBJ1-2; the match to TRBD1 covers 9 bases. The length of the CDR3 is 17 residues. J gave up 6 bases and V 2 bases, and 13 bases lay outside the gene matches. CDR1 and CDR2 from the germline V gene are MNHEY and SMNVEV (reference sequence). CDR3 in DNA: TGTGCCAGCAGTTTAAGCCGGGACAGGGCTGGGTGGGATGGCTACACCTTC. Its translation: CASSLSRDRAGWDGYTF.

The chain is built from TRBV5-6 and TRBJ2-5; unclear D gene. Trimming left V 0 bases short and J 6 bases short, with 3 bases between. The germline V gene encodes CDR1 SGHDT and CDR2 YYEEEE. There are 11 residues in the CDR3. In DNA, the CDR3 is TGTGCCAGCAGCTTGGGAAAGACCCAGTACTTC. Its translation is CASSLGKTQYF.

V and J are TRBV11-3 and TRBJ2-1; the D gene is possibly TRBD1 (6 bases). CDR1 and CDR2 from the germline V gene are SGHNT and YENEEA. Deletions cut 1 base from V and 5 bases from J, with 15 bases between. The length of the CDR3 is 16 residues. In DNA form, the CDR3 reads TGTGCCAGCAGCTTAGGCCCCAACAGGGTCGACAATGAGCAGTTCTTC. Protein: CASSLGPNRVDNEQFF. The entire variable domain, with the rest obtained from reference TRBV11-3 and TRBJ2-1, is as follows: EAGVVQSPRYKIIEKKQPVAFWCNPISGHNTLYWYLQNLGQGPELLIRYENEEAVDDSQLPKDRFSAERLKGVDSTLKIQPAELGDSAVYLCASSLGPNRVDNEQFFGPGTRLTVL.

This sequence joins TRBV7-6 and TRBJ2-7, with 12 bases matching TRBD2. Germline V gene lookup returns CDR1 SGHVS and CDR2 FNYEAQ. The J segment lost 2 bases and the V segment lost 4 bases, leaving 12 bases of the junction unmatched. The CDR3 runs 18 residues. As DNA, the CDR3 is TGTGCCAGCAGCTCCCAAATGGGACTAGCGGGCCAAGCCTACGAGCAGTACTTC. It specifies CASSSQMGLAGQAYEQYF.

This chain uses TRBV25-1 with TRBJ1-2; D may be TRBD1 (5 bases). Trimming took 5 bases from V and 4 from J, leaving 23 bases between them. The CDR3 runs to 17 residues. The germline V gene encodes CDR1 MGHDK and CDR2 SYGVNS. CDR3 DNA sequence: TGTGCCAGCAGTCTATTGGGGGGATTAGATCCCTTCTATGGCTACACCTTC. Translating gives CASSLLGGLDPFYGYTF.

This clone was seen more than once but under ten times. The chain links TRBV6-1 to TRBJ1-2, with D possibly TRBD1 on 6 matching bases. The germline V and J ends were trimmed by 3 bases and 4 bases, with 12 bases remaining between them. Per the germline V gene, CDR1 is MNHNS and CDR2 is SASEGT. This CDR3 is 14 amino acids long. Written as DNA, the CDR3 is TGTGCCAGCAGTGAGTCCAGGGACACCTATGGCTACACCTTC. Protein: CASSESRDTYGYTF.

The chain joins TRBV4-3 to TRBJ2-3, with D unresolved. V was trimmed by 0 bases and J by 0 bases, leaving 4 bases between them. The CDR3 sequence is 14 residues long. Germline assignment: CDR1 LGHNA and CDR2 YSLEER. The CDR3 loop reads CASSQEISTDTQYF. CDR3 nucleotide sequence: TGCGCCAGCAGCCAAGAGATCAGCACAGATACGCAGTATTTT.

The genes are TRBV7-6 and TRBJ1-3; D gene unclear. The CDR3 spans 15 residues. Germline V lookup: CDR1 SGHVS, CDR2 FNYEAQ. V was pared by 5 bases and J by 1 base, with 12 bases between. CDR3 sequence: CASSPGGLSGNTIYF. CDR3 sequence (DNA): TGTGCCAGCAGCCCCGGCGGCCTTTCTGGAAACACCATATATTTT. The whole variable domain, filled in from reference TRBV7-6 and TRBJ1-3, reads GAGVSQSPRYKVTKRGQDVALRCDPISGHVSLYWYRQALGQGPEFLTYFNYEAQQDKSGLPNDRFSAERPEGSISTLTIQRTEQRDSAMYRCASSPGGLSGNTIYFGEGSWLTVV.

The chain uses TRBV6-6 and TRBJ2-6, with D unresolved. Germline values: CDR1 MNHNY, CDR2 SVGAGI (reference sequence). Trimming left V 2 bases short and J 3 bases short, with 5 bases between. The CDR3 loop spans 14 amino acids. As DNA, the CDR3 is TGTGCCAGCAGTTACAGGGTTGGGGCCAACGTCCTGACTTTC. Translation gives CASSYRVGANVLTF.